Presented here are 5 T cell receptor beta chains from one specimen sequenced in a study of T cells in Graves' hyperthyroidism and ophthalmopathy. It was RNA transcripts that yielded the amplified TCR beta CDR3 regions. The HTBI primer set served for first-round RT-PCR of the TCR CDR3. TCRdb reprocessed the multiplex PCR reads via MiXCR and lists one record per CDR3 protein. The sample includes approximately 370,000 distinct CDR3 sequences, about 15% of them seen just once. Sample: blood. Receptor source: a woman between 25 and 40 years old with Graves' hyperthyroidism.

With respect to this clonotype: A junction boundary mismatches the germline segment, possibly from a read error. The chain recombines TRBV20-1 with TRBJ2-1; 8 nucleotides align to TRBD2. Germline CDR1 and CDR2: DFQATT and SNEGSKA (reference sequence). The CDR3 spans 12 residues. CDR3 protein: CSATRGDNERFF. The DNA of the CDR3 is TGCAGTGCAACGCGGGGGGACAATGAGCGGTTCTTC.

This clonotype has a count of ten or more. The chain joins TRBV18 to TRBJ2-7; D gene uncertain. Trimming took off 3 bases at V and 2 bases at J, with 5 bases between the two ends. Germline V gene data show CDR1 as KGHSH and CDR2 as LQKENI. This CDR3 has 12 residues. CDR3 in DNA: TGTGCCAGCTCACCGAATCCCTACGAGCAGTACTTC. Amino acid sequence: CASSPNPYEQYF.

The V gene is TRBV4-1, the J gene TRBJ2-7; a possible D gene is TRBD2 (6 bases). CDR1 and CDR2 (germline): MGHRA, YSYEKL. Trimming left V 0 bases short and J 7 bases short, with 10 bases between. CDR3 length: 13 residues. The CDR3 loop reads CASSQEREREQYF. In DNA form, the CDR3 reads TGCGCCAGCAGCCAAGAACGGGAGCGGGAGCAGTACTTC.

Regarding this clonotype: A clone one base away is much larger, so this may be a read error. This chain uses TRBV18 with TRBJ1-5; 10 nucleotides line up with TRBD1. The CDR3 consists of 16 residues. From germline, CDR1 is KGHSH and CDR2 LQKENI. CDR3 DNA: TGTGCCGGCTCACCCGGGACAGGGGATCCGAATCAGCCCCAGCATTTT. Amino acids: CAGSPGTGDPNQPQHF.

This clonotype has more than one count but fewer than ten. The junction and the germline gene differ at one end; a read error may be behind it. The DNA of the CDR3 is TGCAGTGCCAGAGGGGGGCCCTCAACCCCCTACAATGAGCAGTTCTTC. Residues: CSARGGPSTPYNEQFF. The rearrangement uses TRBV20-1 and TRBJ2-1; D could derive from TRBD1 or TRBD2 (6 bases each). CDR3 length: 16 amino acids. From germline, CDR1 is DFQATT and CDR2 SNEGSKA (reference sequence).